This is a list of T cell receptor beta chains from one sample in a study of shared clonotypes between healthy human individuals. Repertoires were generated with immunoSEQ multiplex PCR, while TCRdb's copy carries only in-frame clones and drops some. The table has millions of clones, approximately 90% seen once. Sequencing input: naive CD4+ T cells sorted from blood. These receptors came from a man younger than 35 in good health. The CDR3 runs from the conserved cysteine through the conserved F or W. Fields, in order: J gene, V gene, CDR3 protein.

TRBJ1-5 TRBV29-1 CSVSGGFNQPQHF
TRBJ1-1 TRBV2 CASSDVGTRHTEAFF
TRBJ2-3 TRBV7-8 CASSRTGVKREVDTQYF
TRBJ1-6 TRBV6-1 CASSDWTVMSSYNSPLHF
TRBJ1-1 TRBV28 CASSFGGNTEAFF
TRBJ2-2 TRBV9 CASSVGTGGNTGELFF
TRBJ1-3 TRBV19 CASRSDSLSGNTIYF
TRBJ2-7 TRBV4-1 CASSQVRGFGVSYEQYF
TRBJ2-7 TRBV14 CASSQGPVAGVFEQYF
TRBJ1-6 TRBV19 CASRSGTGGSYNSPLHF
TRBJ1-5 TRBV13 CASSLGDRRDQPQHF
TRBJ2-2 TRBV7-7 CASSSGLAGVAGELFF
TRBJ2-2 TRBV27 CASRDWGLGAGELFF
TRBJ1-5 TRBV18 CASSEGLQEKGQPQHF
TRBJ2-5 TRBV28 CASKLAGGRTQYF
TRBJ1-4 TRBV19 CASSPERGANEKLFF
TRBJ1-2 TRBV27 CASSSTTQDRVYYGYTF
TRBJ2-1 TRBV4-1 CASSQAGGIYNEQFF
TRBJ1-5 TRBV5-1 CASSAGQASNQPQHF
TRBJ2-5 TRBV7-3 CASSLGMYGQETQYF
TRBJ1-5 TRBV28 CASLPGVYQPQHF
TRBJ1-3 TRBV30 CAWSGREGNTIYF
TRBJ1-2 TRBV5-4 CASSLPDKNGYTF
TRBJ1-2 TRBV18 CASSPTGQANYGYTF
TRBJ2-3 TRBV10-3 CAISLESTDTQYF
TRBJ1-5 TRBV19 CASTMGLPVNQPQHF
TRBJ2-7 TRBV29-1 CSVGEAAQGDEQYF
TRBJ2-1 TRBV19 CASQPWWGGRYEQFF
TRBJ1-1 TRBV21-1 CASGSGWAEAFF
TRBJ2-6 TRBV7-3 CASSLKVAGANVLTF
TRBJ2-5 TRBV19 CASSPNRAETQYF
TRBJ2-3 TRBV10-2 CASSGSGDFRTDTQYF
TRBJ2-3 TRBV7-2 CASGREVADTQYF